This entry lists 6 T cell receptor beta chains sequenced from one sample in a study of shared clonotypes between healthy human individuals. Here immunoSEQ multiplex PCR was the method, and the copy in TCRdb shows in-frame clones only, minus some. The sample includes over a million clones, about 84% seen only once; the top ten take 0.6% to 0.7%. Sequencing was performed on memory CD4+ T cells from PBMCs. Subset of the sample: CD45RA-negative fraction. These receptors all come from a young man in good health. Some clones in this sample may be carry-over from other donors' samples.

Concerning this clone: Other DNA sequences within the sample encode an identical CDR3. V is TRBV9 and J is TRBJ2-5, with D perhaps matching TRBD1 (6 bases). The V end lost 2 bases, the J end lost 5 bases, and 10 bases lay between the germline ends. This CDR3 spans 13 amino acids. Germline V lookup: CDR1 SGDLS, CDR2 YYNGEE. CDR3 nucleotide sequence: TGTGCCAGCAGCGTGAGGGGGTTGGAGACCCAGTACTTC. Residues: CASSVRGLETQYF.

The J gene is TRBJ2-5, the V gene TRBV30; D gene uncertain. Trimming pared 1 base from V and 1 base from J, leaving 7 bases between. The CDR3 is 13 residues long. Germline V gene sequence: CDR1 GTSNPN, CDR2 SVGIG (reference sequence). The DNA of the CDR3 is TGTGCCTGGAGTGGAGCTAGCCAAGAGACCCAGTACTTC. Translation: CAWSGASQETQYF. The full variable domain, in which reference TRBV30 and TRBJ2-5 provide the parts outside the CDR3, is SQTIHQWPATLVQPVGSPLSLECTVEGTSNPNLYWYRQAAGRGLQLLFYSVGIGQISSEVPQNLSASRPQDRQFILSSKKLLLSDSGFYLCAWSGASQETQYFGPGTRLLVL.

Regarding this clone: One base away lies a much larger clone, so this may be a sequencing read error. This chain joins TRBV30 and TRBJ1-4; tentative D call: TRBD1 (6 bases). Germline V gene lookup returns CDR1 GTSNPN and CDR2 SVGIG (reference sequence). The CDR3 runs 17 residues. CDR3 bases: TGTGCCTGGAAATACAGGGTTTCGAATCCAACTAGTGAAAAACTGTTTTTT. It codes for CAWKYRVSNPTSEKLFF.

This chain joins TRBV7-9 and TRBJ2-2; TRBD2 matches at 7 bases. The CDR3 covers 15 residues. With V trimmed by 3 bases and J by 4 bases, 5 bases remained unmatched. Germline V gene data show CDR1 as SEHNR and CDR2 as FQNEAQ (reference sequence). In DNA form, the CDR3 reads TGTGCCAGCAGCTTCTTATCTAGCGGCACCGGGGAGCTGTTTTTT. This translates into CASSFLSSGTGELFF.

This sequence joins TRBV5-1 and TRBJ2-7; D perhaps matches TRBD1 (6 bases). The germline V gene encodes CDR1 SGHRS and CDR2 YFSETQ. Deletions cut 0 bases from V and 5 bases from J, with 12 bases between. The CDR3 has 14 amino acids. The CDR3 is CASSLVQQGDEQYF. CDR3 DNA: TGCGCCAGCAGCTTGGTACAACAGGGTGACGAGCAGTACTTC.

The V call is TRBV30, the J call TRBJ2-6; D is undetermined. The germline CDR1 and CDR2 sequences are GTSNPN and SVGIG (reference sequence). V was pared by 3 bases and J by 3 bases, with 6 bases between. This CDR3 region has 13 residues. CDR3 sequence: CAWRTRGANVLTF. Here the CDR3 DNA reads TGTGCCTGGAGGACTCGTGGGGCCAACGTCCTGACTTTC. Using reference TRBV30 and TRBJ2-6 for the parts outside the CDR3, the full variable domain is SQTIHQWPATLVQPVGSPLSLECTVEGTSNPNLYWYRQAAGRGLQLLFYSVGIGQISSEVPQNLSASRPQDRQFILSSKKLLLSDSGFYLCAWRTRGANVLTFGAGSRLTVL.